This T cell receptor beta chain was recovered during a study of cytomegalovirus exposure and HLA in healthy donors. At the level of the study: Counted in an early data release were tens of millions of unique TCRs from HLA-typed donors. Study results and caveats: CMV serostatus was the sole immune exposure data available. The majority of CMV-associated TCR beta chains were reported as apparently HLA-restricted in a later analysis.

Amplification used 60 Vbeta primers and 13 Jbeta primers. TCRdb keeps only in-frame clones here, not all; method: immunoSEQ multiplex PCR. Reported are 53,000 or so clones; the ten largest clones contain around 5.6%. The ends were cut back, 10 bases at V and 0 bases at J, with 25 bases in the middle. The germline gives CDR1 MNHEY, CDR2 SMNVEV (reference sequence). This CDR3 contains 18 residues. To note about this clone: Its target is unknown.

The TCR comes from a male donor in good health and CMV-seropositive. What was sequenced was PBMCs. The chain links TRBV27 to TRBJ1-5; D possibly corresponds to TRBD1 (5 bases). The CDR3 region is CATIQPGGWVYSNQPQHF. CDR3 bases: TGTGCCACCATACAACCGGGGGGGTGGGTTTATAGCAATCAGCCCCAGCATTTT.